This TCR beta chain was captured in a study of cytomegalovirus exposure and HLA in healthy donors. Looking at the study overall: Samples from HLA-typed donors yielded about 85 million unique TCRs in an early data release. Study-level points and caveats: Versus the approximately 700-donor mean, an Asian-associated ancestry cluster reportedly showed fewer N-insertions in a later analysis. In a later analysis, 17,000 or so TCR beta sequences were associated with HLA alleles at 0.05 false discovery rate.

The CDR3 covers 14 residues. Germline V CDR1 and CDR2: MNHEY, SVGAGI. Germline trimming cut 6 bases from V and 4 bases from J; bases unmatched to any gene: 6. With 60 Vbeta and 13 Jbeta primers, the PCR was carried out. Using immunoSEQ multiplex PCR, the repertoire was profiled, and TCRdb retains in-frame clones only, with some absent. The sample lists around 92,000 clones, around 80% occurring once. As concerns this clone: Its antigen is as yet unknown.

The receptor was derived from a man aged 55 to 69 in good health and CMV-seropositive. Sample: PBMCs. The rearrangement uses TRBV6-5 and TRBJ1-1, with TRBD1 matching over 9 bases. The CDR3 DNA follows: TGTGCCAGCAGCCGGACAGGGGAGACCACTGAAGCTTTCTTT. Translated: CASSRTGETTEAFF.